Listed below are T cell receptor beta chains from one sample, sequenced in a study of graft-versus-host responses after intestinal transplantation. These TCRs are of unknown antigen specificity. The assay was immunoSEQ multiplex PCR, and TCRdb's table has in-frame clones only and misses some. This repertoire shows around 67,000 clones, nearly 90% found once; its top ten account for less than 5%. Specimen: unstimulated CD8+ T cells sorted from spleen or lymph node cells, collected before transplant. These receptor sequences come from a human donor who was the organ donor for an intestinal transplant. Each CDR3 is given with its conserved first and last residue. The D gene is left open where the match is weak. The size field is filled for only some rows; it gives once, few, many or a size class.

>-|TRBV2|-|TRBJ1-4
CASSDILRWGGSPEKLFF
TGTGCCAGCAGTGACATTTTGAGGTGGGGGGGATCACCTGAAAAACTGTTTTTT
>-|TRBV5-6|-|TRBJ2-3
CASSGEPQSTDTQYF
TGTGCCAGCAGTGGAGAGCCACAAAGCACAGATACGCAGTATTTT
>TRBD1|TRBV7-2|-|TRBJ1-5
CASSLERTGYSNQPQHF
TGTGCCAGCAGCTTAGAAAGGACAGGTTATAGCAATCAGCCCCAGCATTTT
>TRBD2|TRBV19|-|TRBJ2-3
CASSTSPRPDTQYF
TGTGCCAGTTCGACTAGCCCGAGGCCAGATACGCAGTATTTT
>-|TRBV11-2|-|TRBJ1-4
CASSLYRQGRTTNEKLFF
TGTGCCAGCAGCTTATACAGGCAGGGCCGGACAACTAATGAAAAACTGTTTTTT
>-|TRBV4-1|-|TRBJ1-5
CASSHVEGGGVGNQPQHF
TGCGCCAGCAGCCATGTCGAGGGAGGGGGTGTTGGCAATCAGCCCCAGCATTTT
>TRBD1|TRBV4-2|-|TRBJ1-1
CASSQVGGGSETEAFF
TGTGCCAGCAGCCAAGTCGGAGGGGGCTCCGAGACTGAAGCTTTCTTT
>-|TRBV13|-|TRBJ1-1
CASSSNEGRGTEAFF
TGTGCCAGCAGCTCTAACGAGGGTAGAGGCACTGAAGCTTTCTTT
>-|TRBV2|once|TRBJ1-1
CASSEGEEIPSAFF
TGTGCCAGCAGTGAAGGGGAGGAGATCCCCTCGGCTTTCTTT
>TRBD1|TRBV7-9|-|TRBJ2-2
CASSREGTEPTGELFF
TGTGCCAGCAGCCGAGAAGGGACAGAGCCAACCGGGGAGCTGTTTTTT
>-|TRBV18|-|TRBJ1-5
CASSQSRGNFYSNQPQHF
TGTGCCAGCTCACAATCTAGGGGCAACTTTTATAGCAATCAGCCCCAGCATTTT
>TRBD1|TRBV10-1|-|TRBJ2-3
CASSDRGTDTQYF
TGCGCCAGCAGTGACAGGGGGACAGATACGCAGTATTTT
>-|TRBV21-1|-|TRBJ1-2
CASSKGRGGLHNYGYTF
TGTGCCAGCAGCAAAGGCCGAGGGGGTTTACATAACTATGGCTACACCTTC
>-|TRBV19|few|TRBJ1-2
CASLAGSYGYTF
TGTGCCAGCCTTGCCGGGTCCTATGGCTACACCTTC
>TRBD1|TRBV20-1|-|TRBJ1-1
CSTKDRPEAFF
TGCAGTACCAAGGACAGGCCTGAAGCTTTCTTT
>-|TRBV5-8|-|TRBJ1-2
CASTPQGYGYTF
TGTGCCAGCACCCCACAGGGCTATGGCTACACCTTC
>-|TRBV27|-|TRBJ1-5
CASSLSAGSNQPQHF
TGTGCCAGCAGTTTATCCGCAGGGAGCAATCAGCCCCAGCATTTT
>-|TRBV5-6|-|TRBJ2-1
CASSRGDWSYNEQFF
TGTGCCAGCAGCAGAGGGGACTGGTCCTACAATGAGCAGTTCTTC
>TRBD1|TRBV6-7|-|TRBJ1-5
CASSYTDRAHCNQPQHF
TGTGCCAGCAGTTACACCGACAGGGCCCATTGCAATCAGCCCCAGCATTTT
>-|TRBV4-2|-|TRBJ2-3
CASSPESLPTDTQYF
TGTGCCAGCAGCCCGGAATCACTACCCACAGATACGCAGTATTTT
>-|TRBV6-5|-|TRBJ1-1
CASSYGGNTEAFF
TGTGCCAGCAGTTACGGGGGCAACACTGAAGCTTTCTTT
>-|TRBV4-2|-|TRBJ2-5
CASSQLVRRGQETQYF
TGTGCCAGCAGCCAATTGGTGAGAAGGGGGCAAGAGACCCAGTACTTC
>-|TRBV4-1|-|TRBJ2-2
CASSQKPTNTGELFF
TGCGCCAGCAGCCAAAAGCCCACGAACACCGGGGAGCTGTTTTTT
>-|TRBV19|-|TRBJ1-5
CASSIWGLIGPQHF
TGTGCCAGTAGTATCTGGGGGCTGATAGGGCCCCAGCATTTT
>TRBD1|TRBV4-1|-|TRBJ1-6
CASSPGGGNSPLHF
TGCGCCAGCAGCCCAGGGGGCGGTAATTCACCCCTCCACTTT
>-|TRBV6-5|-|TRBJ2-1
CASSGSAGPLTKQFF
TGTGCCAGCAGTGGGTCGGCGGGGCCCCTCACAAAGCAGTTCTTC
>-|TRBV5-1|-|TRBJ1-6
CASSLGQGLGGDSPLHF
TGCGCCAGCAGCTTGGGGCAGGGATTGGGCGGTGATTCACCCCTCCACTTT
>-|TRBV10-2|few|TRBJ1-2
CASRQGEGYTF
TGCGCCAGCAGGCAGGGTGAGGGCTACACCTTC
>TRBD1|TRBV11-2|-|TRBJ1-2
CASSLGTGLNYGYTF
TGTGCCAGCAGCTTGGGGACAGGGCTTAACTATGGCTACACCTTC
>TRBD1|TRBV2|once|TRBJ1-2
CASRGGTGEKKYGYTF
TGTGCCAGCAGGGGGGGGACAGGGGAGAAGAAATATGGCTACACCTTC
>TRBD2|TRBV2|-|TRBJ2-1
CASSPGTSGGDEQFF
TGTGCCAGCAGTCCCGGGACTAGCGGGGGCGATGAGCAGTTCTTC
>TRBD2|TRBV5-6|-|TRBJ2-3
CASSTGLGGDTQYF
TGTGCCAGCAGCACGGGACTAGGGGGGGATACGCAGTATTTT
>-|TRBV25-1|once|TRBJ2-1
CASSDGSNEQFF
TGTGCCAGCAGTGACGGGAGCAATGAGCAGTTCTTC
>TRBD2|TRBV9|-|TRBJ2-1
CASSSGGLDEQFF
TGTGCCAGCAGTAGCGGGGGGCTCGATGAGCAGTTCTTC
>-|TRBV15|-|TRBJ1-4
CATSRGIQGGEKLFF
TGTGCCACCAGCAGGGGGATTCAGGGTGGGGAAAAACTGTTTTTT
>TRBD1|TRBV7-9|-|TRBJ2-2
CASSLDRENTGELFF
TGTGCCAGCAGCTTGGACAGGGAGAACACCGGGGAGCTGTTTTTT
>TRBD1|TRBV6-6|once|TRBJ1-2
CAGSGQLYGYTF
TGTGCCGGATCGGGACAGCTTTATGGCTACACCTTC
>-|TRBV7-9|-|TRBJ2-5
CASSLDSSQETQYF
TGTGCCAGCAGCTTAGACAGTTCACAAGAGACCCAGTACTTC
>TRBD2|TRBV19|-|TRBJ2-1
CASTQLAGGWYEQFF
TGTGCCAGTACTCAACTAGCGGGGGGGTGGTATGAGCAGTTCTTC